Listed below are T cell receptor beta chains from one sample, sequenced in a study of PD-L1 blockade in urothelial cancer. Sequenced by immunoSEQ multiplex PCR; TCRdb stores in-frame clones only, minus some. In the table there are 90,000 or so clones, nearly 90% of which are singletons. The specimen comprised PBMCs, sampled around atezolizumab (anti-PD-L1) treatment. The receptors shown here come from a man aged 60 to 75 with urothelial cancer. Both conserved end residues are part of each CDR3. The order of the fields is D gene, V gene, J gene, CDR3 length, clone size, CDR3 DNA, CDR3 protein. The D gene is left open where the match is weak. Clone size, where shown, is once, few, many, or a class for clones that have expanded.

d_call: -
v_call: TRBV9
j_call: TRBJ2-3
cdr3_length: 14
clone_size: few
cdr3_nt: TGTGCCAGCAGCCCAGGGGCTACCACAGATACGCAGTATTTT
cdr3_aa: CASSPGATTDTQYF

d_call: -
v_call: TRBV19
j_call: TRBJ2-5
cdr3_length: 14
clone_size: few
cdr3_nt: TGTGCCAGTAGTATAGGCAGGGGCGGCGAGACCCAGTACTTC
cdr3_aa: CASSIGRGGETQYF

d_call: TRBD1
v_call: TRBV9
j_call: TRBJ1-2
cdr3_length: 14
clone_size: -
cdr3_nt: TGTGCCAGCAGCGCGCTAACGACAGGGAATGGCTACACCTTC
cdr3_aa: CASSALTTGNGYTF

d_call: -
v_call: TRBV6-1
j_call: TRBJ2-7
cdr3_length: 12
clone_size: -
cdr3_nt: TGTGCCAGCAGTTATGTCGGCTACGAGCAGTACTTC
cdr3_aa: CASSYVGYEQYF

d_call: TRBD1
v_call: TRBV10-1
j_call: TRBJ2-5
cdr3_length: 13
clone_size: once
cdr3_nt: TGCGCCAGCAATGGAGACAGGGGTGAGACCCAGTACTTC
cdr3_aa: CASNGDRGETQYF

d_call: -
v_call: TRBV7-9
j_call: TRBJ1-3
cdr3_length: 14
clone_size: -
cdr3_nt: TGTGCCAGCACGCAGAGGGTAGACCAAAACACCATATATTTT
cdr3_aa: CASTQRVDQNTIYF

d_call: TRBD2
v_call: TRBV5-8
j_call: TRBJ2-7
cdr3_length: 15
clone_size: -
cdr3_nt: TGTGCCAGCAGCAGGACTAGCGGGGGGGCCTACGAGCAGTACTTC
cdr3_aa: CASSRTSGGAYEQYF

d_call: TRBD1
v_call: TRBV5-6
j_call: TRBJ1-1
cdr3_length: 16
clone_size: -
cdr3_nt: TGTGCCAGCAGCATCCAGGGGGCTGTGTCCAAGGCTGAAGCTTTCTTT
cdr3_aa: CASSIQGAVSKAEAFF

d_call: -
v_call: TRBV4-3
j_call: TRBJ2-7
cdr3_length: 14
clone_size: -
cdr3_nt: TGCGCCAGCAGCCAAGGGAGGGGAGGTAACGAGCAGTACTTC
cdr3_aa: CASSQGRGGNEQYF

d_call: -
v_call: TRBV5-4
j_call: TRBJ2-6
cdr3_length: 15
clone_size: few
cdr3_nt: TGTGCCAGCAGCCCCGGGTCTTCTGGGGCCAACGTCCTGACTTTC
cdr3_aa: CASSPGSSGANVLTF

d_call: -
v_call: TRBV27
j_call: TRBJ2-3
cdr3_length: 15
clone_size: -
cdr3_nt: TGTGCCAGCAGTCAGGGGGGCGTTGGCACAGATACGCAGTATTTT
cdr3_aa: CASSQGGVGTDTQYF

d_call: TRBD2
v_call: TRBV2
j_call: TRBJ2-5
cdr3_length: 14
clone_size: -
cdr3_nt: TGTGCCAGCAGTGTCAATAGCGGGGGTGAGACCCAGTACTTC
cdr3_aa: CASSVNSGGETQYF

d_call: TRBD2
v_call: TRBV7-6
j_call: TRBJ2-1
cdr3_length: 13
clone_size: -
cdr3_nt: TGTGCCAGCAGCTTTCAAGCGGGGAATGAGCAGTTCTTC
cdr3_aa: CASSFQAGNEQFF

d_call: TRBD1
v_call: TRBV19
j_call: TRBJ1-5
cdr3_length: 16
clone_size: -
cdr3_nt: TGTGCCAGCTTACCAGCCGGGACAGGGAGTAGTCAGCCCCAGCATTTT
cdr3_aa: CASLPAGTGSSQPQHF

d_call: -
v_call: TRBV6-5
j_call: TRBJ2-5
cdr3_length: 15
clone_size: -
cdr3_nt: TGTGCCAGCAGTCGCAGCCCCAGGGGCCAAGAGACCCAGTACTTC
cdr3_aa: CASSRSPRGQETQYF

d_call: TRBD2
v_call: TRBV6-6
j_call: TRBJ2-5
cdr3_length: 14
clone_size: once
cdr3_nt: TGTGCCAGCTCGGAAGCGGGGGGGCAAGAGACCCAGTACTTC
cdr3_aa: CASSEAGGQETQYF

d_call: TRBD2
v_call: TRBV5-1
j_call: TRBJ2-6
cdr3_length: 17
clone_size: -
cdr3_nt: TGCGCCAGCAGCCCTCCGGCGAGCGGGGCTGGGGCCAACGTCCTGACTTTC
cdr3_aa: CASSPPASGAGANVLTF

d_call: -
v_call: TRBV28
j_call: TRBJ2-7
cdr3_length: 17
clone_size: -
cdr3_nt: TGTGCCAGCAGTGCAACTACGTCGATGCGTACCATCGGCGAGCAGTACTTC
cdr3_aa: CASSATTSMRTIGEQYF

d_call: -
v_call: TRBV10-1
j_call: TRBJ1-4
cdr3_length: 14
clone_size: -
cdr3_nt: TGCGCCAGCAGTGAGTCGCGGGGAAGCGAAAAACTGTTTTTT
cdr3_aa: CASSESRGSEKLFF

d_call: TRBD1
v_call: TRBV19
j_call: TRBJ2-5
cdr3_length: 14
clone_size: -
cdr3_nt: TGTGCCAGTAGTATCCAGGACAGGCAAGAGACCCAGTACTTC
cdr3_aa: CASSIQDRQETQYF

d_call: -
v_call: TRBV6-5
j_call: TRBJ2-1
cdr3_length: 13
clone_size: -
cdr3_nt: TGTGCCAGCAGTACATGGGGAGGTAATGAGCAGTTCTTC
cdr3_aa: CASSTWGGNEQFF

d_call: TRBD2
v_call: TRBV5-1
j_call: TRBJ2-2
cdr3_length: 15
clone_size: -
cdr3_nt: TGCGCCAGCAGCTATAGCGGGAGTGGCACCGGGGAGCTGTTTTTT
cdr3_aa: CASSYSGSGTGELFF